This paragraph reports one TCR beta chain. Its matching antigen is unknown. Sequenced by immunoSEQ multiplex PCR; TCRdb stores in-frame clones only, minus some. The table has about 43,000 clones, approximately 90% seen once. The record originates from a study of OX40 agonist ivuxolimab in advanced cancers. Study-level information: Ivuxolimab is an agonistic anti-OX40 (CD134) antibody, and patients were treated with it. With a range of about 23 to 85, age averaged roughly 60 years, and about 83% were male.

Germline V gene data show CDR1 as SEHNR and CDR2 as FQNEAQ (reference sequence). The CDR3 extends over 13 amino acids. V was cut by 1 base and J by 4 bases, with 5 bases left in between. Study-wide findings and caveats: Dosing at 0.1 to 3.0 mg/kg was accompanied by clonal expansion of CD4+ and CD8+ blood T cells by week 6. In a subset of nonresponders, normalized T-cell clonal expansion was also low.

Sequenced material: CD4+ or CD8+ T cells sorted from blood, taken in a trial of the OX40 agonist ivuxolimab. The TCR sequence derives from an adult with an advanced solid tumor such as melanoma, head and neck, liver or kidney cancer. V usage is TRBV7-9 and J usage is TRBJ2-1; unclear D gene. The CDR3 DNA reads as TGTGCCAGCAGCTTAGAGAGGTACAATGAGCAGTTCTTC. Translated: CASSLERYNEQFF. The full variable domain, its missing parts supplied by reference TRBV7-9 and TRBJ2-1, is DTGVSQNPRHKITKRGQNVTFRCDPISEHNRLYWYRQTLGQGPEFLTYFQNEAQLEKSRLLSDRFSAERPKGSFSTLEIQRTEQGDSAMYLCASSLERYNEQFFGPGTRLTVL.